Below, 14 T cell receptor beta chains from the same sample are listed, as sequenced in a study of T cell repertoires in cytomegalovirus infection. These receptors' targets are unknown. MiXCR was run by TCRdb on the reads, yielding one entry per CDR3 protein. The repertoire holds about 830,000 distinct CDR3 sequences, with approximately 29% as singletons. The sample consisted of cultured CD8+ T cells from PBMCs, taken from culture after CMV antigen stimulation. The source of these receptors is a human donor in good health (CMV status not recorded). Some clones in this sample may be carry-over from other donors' samples.

This chain links TRBV7-6 with TRBJ2-1; D is perhaps TRBD2 (5 bases). V lost 0 bases to trimming and J lost 2 bases, with 11 bases between them. Germline V CDR1 and CDR2: SGHVS, FNYEAQ. CDR3 length: 16 residues. DNA for the CDR3: TGTGCCAGCAGCTTAGCGCGGGCTACTACCTACAATGAGCAGTTCTTC. Its translation: CASSLARATTYNEQFF.

In the case of this clonotype: With a much larger clone just one base away, this may be a read error. V usage is TRBV7-2 and J usage is TRBJ1-1; D unclear. Germline lookup yields CDR1 SGHTA and CDR2 FQGNSA. Trimming took 5 bases from V and 3 from J, leaving 10 bases between them. This CDR3 region has 13 residues. The CDR3 protein is CASSPERYTEAFF. CDR3 coding DNA: TGTGCCAGCAGCCCCGAACGGTACACTGAAGCTTTCTTT.

This rearrangement joins TRBV11-3 to TRBJ2-5, with 9 bases lining up with TRBD1. The J segment lost 5 bases and the V segment lost 5 bases, leaving 6 bases of the junction unmatched. CDR3 length equals 14 residues. Germline V lookup: CDR1 SGHNT, CDR2 YENEEA. The CDR3 here is CASSNRDRDETQYF. CDR3 nucleotides: TGTGCCAGCAGCAACCGGGACAGGGATGAGACCCAGTACTTC.

The chain has TRBV19 and TRBJ2-1; D perhaps matches TRBD1 (5 bases). Deletions cut 4 bases from V and 4 bases from J, with 14 bases between. Germline V CDR1 and CDR2: LNHDA, SQIVND (reference sequence). The CDR3 is 15 amino acids. DNA for the CDR3: TGTGCCAGTAGTACAGATGACAGTGAATACAATGAGCAGTTCTTC. This codes for CASSTDDSEYNEQFF.

The sample holds one count of this clonotype. The chain recombines TRBV15 with TRBJ2-5; D is perhaps TRBD2 (5 bases). The ends were cut back, 0 bases at V and 4 bases at J, with 24 bases in the middle. Looked up from germline, CDR1 is LNHNV and CDR2 is YYDKDF (reference sequence). The CDR3 is 19 residues long. The CDR3 DNA reads as TGTGCCACCAGCAGAGATGCGCTGGAAGAGGGCCCGGATCGAGAGACCCAGTACTTC. Its translation is CATSRDALEEGPDRETQYF.

This clonotype was observed a handful of times. The rearrangement links TRBV28 to TRBJ2-1; 8 positions match TRBD2. The CDR3 is 13 amino acids. Germline V gene sequence: CDR1 MDHEN, CDR2 SYDVKM. V shed 6 bases and J 7 bases; nucleotides not matched to a gene: 5. DNA for the CDR3: TGTGCCAGCAGACCGGGGGGGGGAAATGAGCAGTTCTTC. Amino acid sequence: CASRPGGGNEQFF. Together with reference TRBV28 and TRBJ2-1, the CDR3 gives the full variable domain: DVKVTQSSRYLVKRTGEKVFLECVQDMDHENMFWYRQDPGLGLRLIYFSYDVKMKEKGDIPEGYSVSREKKERFSLILESASTNQTSMYLCASRPGGGNEQFFGPGTRLTVL.

In this sample, this clonotype turned up many times. V and J are TRBV12-3 or TRBV12-4 and TRBJ2-7, with D unresolved. V dropped 1 base and J dropped 5 bases, with 9 bases sitting between them. The length of the CDR3 is 13 residues. Here the CDR3 reads CASSLDSGHEQYF. CDR3 coding DNA: TGTGCCAGCAGTTTAGATTCCGGGCACGAGCAGTACTTC.

There are many counts of this clonotype. The V call is TRBV7-3, the J call TRBJ2-3, with 8 bases aligning to TRBD2. V lost 3 bases, J lost 2 bases, and 7 bases stayed unmatched. Germline CDR1 and CDR2: SGHTA and FQGTGA. The CDR3 contains 16 residues. The CDR3 here is CASSLTGGGYTDTQYF. CDR3 bases: TGTGCCAGCAGCTTGACAGGCGGGGGGTACACAGATACGCAGTATTTT.

The V and J genes are TRBV27 and TRBJ1-4; possible D gene TRBD1, 5 bases. The CDR3 totals 14 residues. Germline-derived CDR1 and CDR2 are MNHEY and SMNVEV (reference sequence). Trimming left V 3 bases short and J 7 bases short, with 12 bases between. The CDR3 DNA follows: TGTGCCAGCAGTTTCCTCCGGGACGGTGAAAAACTGTTTTTT. This encodes CASSFLRDGEKLFF. The variable domain in full, with the rest retrieved from reference TRBV27 and TRBJ1-4, is EAQVTQNPRYLITVTGKKLTVTCSQNMNHEYMSWYRQDPGLGLRQIYYSMNVEVTDKGDVPEGYKVSRKEKRNFPLILESPSPNQTSLYFCASSFLRDGEKLFFGSGTQLSVL.

This clonotype showed up just a few times. The V and J genes are TRBV6-5 and TRBJ2-3; TRBD1 aligns across 8 bases. The CDR3 is 15 amino acids. CDR1 is MNHEY, CDR2 SVGAGI, per germline. V gave up 6 bases and J gave up 5 bases; unmatched junction bases: 10. The CDR3 spells CASSTRTGTLDTQYF. The CDR3, as DNA: TGTGCCAGCAGCACCAGGACAGGGACCCTAGATACGCAGTATTTT.

This clonotype has ten or more counts. V usage is TRBV7-8 and J usage is TRBJ1-5; 7 bases match TRBD1. Germline trimming cut 1 base from V and 5 bases from J; bases unmatched to any gene: 5. Germline loops: CDR1 SGHVS, CDR2 FQNEAQ. The CDR3 loop spans 15 amino acids. This chain's CDR3 is CASSLGRGGDQPQHF. In nucleotides, the CDR3 is TGTGCCAGCAGCTTAGGCAGGGGGGGCGATCAGCCCCAGCATTTT.

On this clonotype: Its ends do not fully match the called genes, so a read error is possible. V gene TRBV18 combines with J gene TRBJ1-6, with TRBD1 as a possible D gene (5 bases). Germline CDR1 is KGHSH and CDR2 is LQKENI. The CDR3 is 15 residues long. The CDR3 region is CVSSAGGLGNSPLHF. The CDR3 coding sequence is TGTGTCAGCTCGGCGGGGGGTTTGGGTAATTCACCCCTCCACTTT.

In its sample, this clonotype was seen a few times. The chain employs TRBV18 and TRBJ1-6; D unresolved. The germline V gene encodes CDR1 KGHSH and CDR2 LQKENI. CDR3 length: 18 residues. The ends were cut back, 3 bases at V and 9 bases at J, with 24 bases in the middle. The CDR3 protein is CASSPTPAQLAPISPLHF. CDR3 coding DNA: TGTGCCAGCTCACCGACACCAGCACAGCTAGCCCCAATTTCACCCCTCCACTTT. The variable domain in full, completed from reference TRBV18 and TRBJ1-6, reads NAGVMQNPRHLVRRRGQEARLRCSPMKGHSHVYWYRQLPEEGLKFMVYLQKENIIDESGMPKERFSAEFPKEGPSILRIQQVVRGDSAAYFCASSPTPAQLAPISPLHFGNGTRLTVT.

This clonotype turned up a few times. The chain recombines TRBV5-1 with TRBJ2-2; 8 nucleotides line up with TRBD1. The CDR3 sequence is 15 residues long. Germline CDR1 is SGHRS and CDR2 is YFSETQ. The J segment lost 1 base and the V segment lost 4 bases, leaving 3 bases of the junction unmatched. The CDR3 nucleotides are TGCGCCAGCAGCGCGGGACAGGAGAACACCGGGGAGCTGTTTTTT. It specifies CASSAGQENTGELFF.